The 25 T cell receptor beta chains below were found in one sample sequenced in a study of cytomegalovirus exposure and HLA in healthy donors. The PCR made use of 60 Vbeta and 13 Jbeta primers. The method was immunoSEQ multiplex PCR; TCRdb's version includes in-frame clones alone and lacks a portion of them. The top ten hold about 5% of the sample, which has 110,000 or so clones, 70% to 80% seen once. The source material was PBMCs. These receptors were collected from a woman aged 30 to 39 in good health and CMV-seropositive.

This clone has a handful of counts. CDR3 amino acids: CATHRYANYGYTF. CDR3 DNA sequence: TGTGCCACCCACCGCTACGCTAACTATGGCTACACCTTC. The chain joins TRBV30 to TRBJ1-2, with D hard to call. The germline CDR1 and CDR2 sequences are GTSNPN and SVGIG (reference sequence). The CDR3 spans 13 residues. Trimming pared 8 bases from V and 0 bases from J, leaving 13 bases between.

This clone was counted a few times. The rearrangement links TRBV5-4 to TRBJ2-2, with TRBD2 as a possible D gene (6 bases). Germline V gene sequence: CDR1 SGHNT, CDR2 YYREEE (reference sequence). The CDR3 runs 17 residues. With 2 bases removed from V and 5 bases from J, the gap between germline ends came to 19 bases. This chain's CDR3 is CASSFRVAASTTGELFF. The CDR3 DNA reads as TGTGCCAGCAGCTTTCGGGTAGCGGCTAGTACTACCGGGGAGCTGTTTTTT.

This rearrangement joins TRBV5-4 to TRBJ2-5; tentatively, D is TRBD2 (6 bases). The DNA end is more similar to TRBJ2-7, so the J call may be wrong. CDR3 length equals 15 residues. Germline CDR1 is SGHNT and CDR2 is YYREEE (reference sequence). The CDR3 bases are TGTGCCAGCAGCCGGCCGGGACTCATGTTGAACGAGCAGTACTTC. Protein: CASSRPGLMLNEQYF.

The rearrangement links TRBV11-3 to TRBJ2-5; D unclear. The CDR3 length is 12 residues. V gave up 0 bases and J gave up 9 bases, with 8 bases separating them. Germline V gives CDR1 SGHNT, CDR2 YENEEA. This CDR3 reads CASSLDSVPQYF. CDR3 sequence (DNA): TGTGCCAGCAGCTTAGATTCCGTCCCCCAGTACTTC.

This chain uses TRBV5-6 with TRBJ2-7; possible D gene TRBD2, 5 bases. V was shortened by 3 bases and J by 6 bases, with 10 bases between the two germline ends. CDR1 is SGHDT and CDR2 is YYEEEE in the germline V gene. The CDR3 loop spans 12 amino acids. DNA for the CDR3: TGTGCCAGCAGCTCCCAAGGAGGCGAGCAGTACTTC. As protein: CASSSQGGEQYF.

The chain combines TRBV10-3 with TRBJ2-2, with D tentatively TRBD2 (5 bases). Per the germline V gene, CDR1 is ENHRY and CDR2 is SYGVKD. Trimming pared 5 bases from V and 6 bases from J, leaving 10 bases between. The length of the CDR3 is 13 residues. The CDR3 loop reads CAISWAGAGELFF. For the CDR3, the DNA is TGTGCCATCAGTTGGGCCGGGGCCGGGGAGCTGTTTTTT.

This chain links TRBV5-4 with TRBJ2-7, with a tentative D call TRBD1 (6 bases). The V end was cut by 4 bases, the J end by 4 bases, with 15 bases between. Germline CDR1 and CDR2: SGHNT and YYREEE (reference sequence). The length of the CDR3 is 14 residues. The CDR3 here is CASSKDSTSYEQYF. In DNA form, the CDR3 reads TGTGCCAGCAGCAAGGACAGCACCTCTTACGAGCAGTACTTC. Using reference TRBV5-4 and TRBJ2-7 for the parts outside the CDR3, the full variable domain is ETGVTQSPTHLIKTRGQQVTLRCSSQSGHNTVSWYQQALGQGPQFIFQYYREEENGRGNFPPRFSGLQFPNYSSELNVNALELDDSALYLCASSKDSTSYEQYFGPGTRLTVT.

This clone was counted between two and nine times. The chain joins TRBV11-2 to TRBJ2-7; 10 bases are a match to TRBD1. The germline V gene encodes CDR1 SGHAT and CDR2 FQNNGV. The CDR3 loop spans 14 amino acids. V was clipped by 4 bases and J by 5 bases; unmatched bases: 5. The CDR3 nucleotides are TGTGCCAGCAGCTCCTCGACAGGGGGCAACGAGCAGTACTTC. Encoded protein: CASSSSTGGNEQYF.

V gene TRBV5-8 combines with J gene TRBJ2-5, with D possibly matching TRBD1 (7 bases). The J call may be wrong; the DNA end is better matched by TRBJ2-7. The CDR3 has 15 amino acids. Germline-derived CDR1 and CDR2 are SGHTS and YDEGEE. Here the CDR3 reads CASSSWRDSSYEQYF. The CDR3 region has the DNA TGTGCCAGCAGCTCCTGGCGGGACAGCTCCTACGAGCAGTACTTC.

V is TRBV18 and J is TRBJ1-4, with 7 bases lining up with TRBD1. The CDR3 length is 14 residues. Per the germline V gene, CDR1 is KGHSH and CDR2 is LQKENI. Losses at the gene ends were 8 bases for V and 4 bases for J; bases not matched to a gene: 7. Here the CDR3 DNA reads TGTGCCAGCCAGATACAGGGGTTTAATGAAAAACTGTTTTTT. It translates to CASQIQGFNEKLFF.

The V and J genes are TRBV5-6 and TRBJ1-5; D not resolved. Germline CDR1 SGHDT, CDR2 YYEEEE. V was clipped by 0 bases and J by 1 base, with 11 bases between them. The CDR3 is 16 residues long. CDR3 residues: CASSLAEVESNQPQHF. DNA of the CDR3: TGTGCCAGCAGCTTGGCCGAGGTAGAGAGCAATCAGCCCCAGCATTTT.

This clone has just one count. The rearrangement links TRBV7-3 to TRBJ2-3; D is perhaps TRBD2 (7 bases). Germline V lookup: CDR1 SGHTA, CDR2 FQGTGA. The germline V and J ends were trimmed by 7 bases and 4 bases, with 18 bases remaining between them. CDR3 length: 15 amino acids. In nucleotides, the CDR3 is TGTGCCAGCACCAACGGGGGGCAAAACGCAGATACGCAGTATTTT. Its translation is CASTNGGQNADTQYF. The full variable domain, in which reference TRBV7-3 and TRBJ2-3 provide the parts outside the CDR3, is GAGVSQTPSNKVTEKGKYVELRCDPISGHTALYWYRQSLGQGPEFLIYFQGTGAADDSGLPNDRFFAVRPEGSVSTLKIQRTERGDSAVYLCASTNGGQNADTQYFGPGTRLTVL.

V and J are TRBV19 and TRBJ2-7, with TRBD1 matching 8 bases. V shed 4 bases, J shed 6 bases, and the junction held 5 bases outside the gene matches. Germline V gene sequence: CDR1 LNHDA, CDR2 SQIVND (reference sequence). CDR3 length: 13 amino acids. The CDR3 reads CASSNRDRPEQYF. Written as DNA, the CDR3 is TGTGCCAGTAGTAATCGGGACAGGCCCGAGCAGTACTTC.

This clone appeared a few times. This sequence joins TRBV6-5 and TRBJ2-3; D is possibly TRBD1 (6 bases). Germline V gene data show CDR1 as MNHEY and CDR2 as SVGAGI. This CDR3 spans 16 amino acids. V dropped 0 bases and J dropped 6 bases, with 16 bases sitting between them. This CDR3 reads CASSYSRGSLWDTQYF. Written as DNA, the CDR3 is TGTGCCAGCAGTTACTCGAGGGGGTCTCTATGGGATACGCAGTATTTT.

The rearrangement links TRBV21-1 to TRBJ2-5; the table's D call of TRBD2 was not tested on the DNA. The J call may not be correct, given that the DNA end is closer to TRBJ2-7. TRBV21-1 is a documented pseudogene. The CDR3 extends over 15 amino acids. CDR3 sequence (DNA): TGTGCCAGCAGCCTCCACCCTCTGCGGGAATACGAGCAGTACTTC. Its protein product is CASSLHPLREYEQYF.

This rearrangement joins TRBV7-9 to TRBJ2-3; D is perhaps TRBD1 (5 bases). This CDR3 is built from 11 residues. Trimming shortened V by 6 bases and J by 7 bases, and 8 bases separated the two germline ends. Germline V gene sequence: CDR1 SEHNR, CDR2 FQNEAQ (reference sequence). The CDR3, as DNA: TGTGCCAGCAGTCAGGGAAATACGCAGTATTTT. Protein sequence: CASSQGNTQYF. The entire variable domain, with the rest obtained from reference TRBV7-9 and TRBJ2-3, is as follows: DTGVSQNPRHKITKRGQNVTFRCDPISEHNRLYWYRQTLGQGPEFLTYFQNEAQLEKSRLLSDRFSAERPKGSFSTLEIQRTEQGDSAMYLCASSQGNTQYFGPGTRLTVL.

On this clone itself: Other DNA variants within this sample encode the same CDR3. V usage is TRBV28 and J usage is TRBJ1-4; 8 bases line up with TRBD1. The J segment lost 7 bases and the V segment lost 6 bases, leaving 7 bases of the junction unmatched. Germline loops: CDR1 MDHEN, CDR2 SYDVKM. The CDR3 runs to 14 residues. CDR3 region: CASSSGQGPEKLFF. The DNA for the CDR3 is TGTGCCAGCAGCTCCGGACAGGGTCCTGAAAAACTGTTTTTT. Complete variable domain (other parts from reference TRBV28 and TRBJ1-4): DVKVTQSSRYLVKRTGEKVFLECVQDMDHENMFWYRQDPGLGLRLIYFSYDVKMKEKGDIPEGYSVSREKKERFSLILESASTNQTSMYLCASSSGQGPEKLFFGSGTQLSVL.

This clone was seen once. The CDR3 loop is CASSLMGQGADTQYF. CDR3 bases: TGTGCCAGCAGCTTAATGGGACAGGGTGCAGATACGCAGTATTTT. The chain has TRBV7-9 and TRBJ2-3; 9 nucleotides align to TRBD1. The CDR3 is 15 amino acids. Trimming removed 2 bases from V and 4 bases from J; junction bases left unmatched: 4. CDR1 and CDR2 (germline): SEHNR, FQNEAQ (reference sequence). The whole variable domain, filled in from reference TRBV7-9 and TRBJ2-3, reads DTGVSQNPRHKITKRGQNVTFRCDPISEHNRLYWYRQTLGQGPEFLTYFQNEAQLEKSRLLSDRFSAERPKGSFSTLEIQRTEQGDSAMYLCASSLMGQGADTQYFGPGTRLTVL.

This chain connects TRBV7-3 to TRBJ2-2, with a possible D match to TRBD2 (6 bases). The CDR3 totals 16 residues. Trimming shortened V by 4 bases and J by 2 bases, and 14 bases separated the two germline ends. CDR1 and CDR2 (germline): SGHTA, FQGTGA. The CDR3 loop is CASSYSGSTNTGELFF. The CDR3 DNA reads as TGTGCCAGCAGCTATAGCGGATCTACCAACACCGGGGAGCTGTTTTTT.

The rearrangement joins TRBV12-5 to TRBJ1-1; D is ambiguous. The CDR3 is 16 residues long. The V gene's germline CDR1 is LGHNT and CDR2 FRNRAP. V was trimmed by 9 bases and J by 4 bases, leaving 24 bases between them. In nucleotides, the CDR3 is TGTGCTAGCGACCTTGGATCCCAGGTCCCTACCACTGAAGCTTTCTTT. It encodes CASDLGSQVPTTEAFF.

The chain couples TRBV7-6 to TRBJ1-2; D is ambiguous. CDR3 length: 16 amino acids. The V end lost 0 bases, the J end lost 6 bases, and 17 bases lay between the germline ends. In germline, CDR1 is SGHVS, CDR2 FNYEAQ. The CDR3 spells CASSLALRGDGDGYTF. CDR3 DNA sequence: TGTGCCAGCAGCTTAGCACTACGGGGAGATGGGGATGGCTACACCTTC.

The rearrangement uses TRBV5-4 and TRBJ2-3; the D is unclear. The CDR3 extends over 14 amino acids. The germline V and J ends were trimmed by 2 bases and 1 base, with 8 bases remaining between them. Per the germline V gene, CDR1 is SGHNT and CDR2 is YYREEE (reference sequence). CDR3 loop: CASSFRLGTDTQYF. The CDR3 DNA reads as TGTGCCAGCAGCTTTAGGCTAGGCACAGATACGCAGTATTTT.

This clone was seen only once. The genes are TRBV7-2 and TRBJ2-1; possible D gene TRBD2, 5 bases. Trimming cost V 1 base and J 10 bases, with 17 bases left between them. Germline CDR1 and CDR2: SGHTA and FQGNSA. This CDR3 comprises 15 residues. The CDR3 is CASSLVRVASEEQFF. DNA of the CDR3: TGTGCCAGCAGCTTAGTCCGGGTAGCGTCTGAGGAGCAGTTCTTC.

The chain carries TRBV2 and TRBJ2-5; 9 bases agree with TRBD1. The CDR3 is 13 residues long. Trimming cost V 9 bases and J 3 bases; bases outside gene matches: 5. Germline V gene sequence: CDR1 SNHLY, CDR2 FYNNEI. CDR3 region: CARSRDREETQYF. The DNA for the CDR3 is TGTGCCAGGTCCCGGGACAGGGAAGAGACCCAGTACTTC.

The chain has TRBV18 and TRBJ1-5; possible D gene TRBD1, 6 bases. The V gene lost 1 base and the J gene lost 1 base, with 20 bases spanning the gap. The CDR3 runs 19 residues. Germline CDR1 reads KGHSH; CDR2 reads LQKENI. The DNA of the CDR3 is TGTGCCAGCTCACCACAGACCGGGACAACCGGCCTAAGCAATCAGCCCCAGCATTTT. Translated, it gives CASSPQTGTTGLSNQPQHF.